This TCR beta chain was sequenced for a study of blood T cell repertoires in COVID-19. Study-wide context: The study drew acute and convalescent COVID-19 samples from the United States, Italy and Spain. The cDNA or gDNA used as material had been derived from T cells, B-cell-depleted T cells, or PBMCs.

The CDR3 runs 13 residues. J lost 8 bases, V lost 3 bases, and 5 bases had no gene match. Original processing methods: Amplification with reference gene primers provided the estimates of nucleated cell counts. Libraries were prepared by immunoSEQ multiplex PCR; TCRdb keeps only in-frame clonotypes and omits some of them. From that table come the V and J calls and clone size; the DNA was used to work out D and trimming. The sample includes some 190,000 clones, around 88% of them seen just once. This receptor was taken from a man aged 18 to 30 with active or convalescent COVID-19. The V call is TRBV12-3 or TRBV12-4, the J call TRBJ1-2; 8 nucleotides align to TRBD1. Sequencing was carried out using peripheral blood. The CDR3 sequence is CASSFSGGEGYTF. The CDR3 nucleotides read TGTGCCAGCAGTTTTTCAGGGGGCGAAGGCTACACCTTC.